This T cell receptor beta chain was sequenced during a study of beta chain features in type 1 diabetes. Findings and caveats of the study: A moderate, significant TCRB CDR3 shortening appeared in type 1 diabetes across four CD4+ subsets. There was no resolution here of whether HLA type influences TCRB rearrangement. Patients with type 1 diabetes carried fewer insertions and had more deletions at their VDJ junctions.

This clone was detected a few times. Antigen specificity is unknown. What was sequenced were expressed TCRB transcripts, since all of the isolated RNA had been reverse transcribed. Naive, central memory and regulatory T cell samples produced a mean of approximately 3.5 million reads. Libraries were prepared by immunoSEQ multiplex PCR; TCRdb keeps only in-frame clonotypes and omits some of them. The table includes about 370,000 clones, over 8.5% detected once. The sample comprised central memory CD4+ T cells from blood. The TCR originated in a man aged 25 to 45 with type 1 diabetes.

This CDR3 reads CASSWDWTGWDSWGTGSYEQYF. The CDR3 DNA is TGTGCCAGCAGTTGGGACTGGACAGGGTGGGATTCGTGGGGGACTGGCTCCTACGAGCAGTACTTC. The chain has TRBV28 and TRBJ2-7, with 8 bases that match TRBD1. This CDR3 contains 22 residues. J gave up 0 bases and V 4 bases, and 26 bases lay outside the gene matches. Looked up from germline, CDR1 is MDHEN and CDR2 is SYDVKM.